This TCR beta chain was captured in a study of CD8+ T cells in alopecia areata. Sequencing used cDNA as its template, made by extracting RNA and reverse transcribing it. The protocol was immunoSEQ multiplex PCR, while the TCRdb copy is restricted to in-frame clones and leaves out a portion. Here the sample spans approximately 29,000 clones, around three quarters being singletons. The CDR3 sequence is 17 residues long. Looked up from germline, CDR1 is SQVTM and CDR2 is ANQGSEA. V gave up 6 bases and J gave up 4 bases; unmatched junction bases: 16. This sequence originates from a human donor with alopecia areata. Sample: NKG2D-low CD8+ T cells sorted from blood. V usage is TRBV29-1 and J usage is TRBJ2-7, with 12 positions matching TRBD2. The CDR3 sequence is CSVRESSGRAGGYEQYF. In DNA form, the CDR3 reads TGCAGCGTCCGCGAATCTAGCGGGAGGGCGGGTGGATACGAGCAGTACTTC.